A selection of T cell receptor beta chains follows, all from one sample in a study of T cell responses to AZD1222 COVID-19 vaccine. Here immunoSEQ multiplex PCR was the method, and the copy in TCRdb shows in-frame clones only, minus some. The profile shows more than 250,000 clones, roughly 93% of them singletons. The sequences come from peripheral blood, collected on day 0 of AZD1222 vaccination. These receptors came from an adult in good health. Each CDR3 is given with its conserved first and last residue. A D gene is named only where the DNA matches it firmly. Size is omitted from some rows. Given values are once, few, many or a class for expanded clones.

d_gene | j_gene | abundance | v_gene | CDR3nt | CDR3aa
. | TRBJ1-2 | . | TRBV28 | TGTGCCAGCAGTTTAGAGGGGTCCCCCTATGGCTACACCTTC | CASSLEGSPYGYTF
TRBD2 | TRBJ2-7 | . | TRBV5-1 | TGCGCCAGCAGCGGCGGGGAGGGCCCGAGCACACCGGACTTC | CASSGGEGPSTPDF
. | TRBJ2-2 | . | TRBV19 | TGTGCCAGTAGTATCGGGGCAGGGGTTGCCGGGGAGCTGTTTTTT | CASSIGAGVAGELFF
. | TRBJ1-5 | . | TRBV28 | TGTGCCAGCCGGGGGAGATATCAGCCCCAGCATTTT | CASRGRYQPQHF
. | TRBJ2-5 | . | TRBV5-1 | TGCGCCAGCAGCTTGACGGGTAACCAAGAGACCCAGTACTTC | CASSLTGNQETQYF
. | TRBJ1-1 | . | TRBV12-3/TRBV12-4 | TGTGCCAGCAGTTTGCAGGGACCCACTGAAGCTTTCTTT | CASSLQGPTEAFF
. | TRBJ1-1 | . | TRBV25-1 | TGTGCGGCGAGACGAGGGAACACTGAAGCTTTCTTT | CAARRGNTEAFF
TRBD1 | TRBJ1-6 | . | TRBV5-6 | TGTGCCAGCAGCCCCACCCCGGCAGGGGGCAATTCACCCCTCCACTTT | CASSPTPAGGNSPLHF
. | TRBJ2-7 | . | TRBV5-8 | TGTGCCAGCAGCACCCGGGACACCTACGAGCAGTACTTC | CASSTRDTYEQYF
TRBD1 | TRBJ1-2 | . | TRBV28 | TGTGCCAGCGGCGAGGCACAGGGGGCGAGTGGCTACACCTTC | CASGEAQGASGYTF
. | TRBJ1-1 | . | TRBV18 | TGTGCCAGCTCAGCAAAAGGGGCGGGGTACACTGAAGCTTTCTTT | CASSAKGAGYTEAFF
. | TRBJ1-3 | . | TRBV18 | TGTGCCAGCTCACCAGGCCTCCCCTCTGGAAACACCATATATTTT | CASSPGLPSGNTIYF
. | TRBJ2-2 | . | TRBV7-9 | TGTGCCAGCACCCCGGGTGAGGGTACCGGGGCCGGGGAGCTGTTTTTT | CASTPGEGTGAGELFF
. | TRBJ1-5 | . | TRBV28 | TGTGCCAGCAGTCCGGGAGGGAAGAATCAGCCCCAGCATTTT | CASSPGGKNQPQHF
. | TRBJ2-4 | . | TRBV18 | TGTGCCAGCTCACCGGAGAAGGGGGCCAAAAACATTCAGTACTTC | CASSPEKGAKNIQYF
. | TRBJ2-1 | . | TRBV28 | TGTGCCAGCACCATAGCCCCCCCACACTCCTACAATGAGCAGTTCTTC | CASTIAPPHSYNEQFF
TRBD2 | TRBJ2-7 | . | TRBV6-1 | TGTGCCAGCAGTCTGACCCGGGAGGGGTCCTACGAGCAGTACTTC | CASSLTREGSYEQYF
. | TRBJ2-2 | . | TRBV5-8 | TGTGCCAGCAGCTTACAGACAGTGAACACCGGGGAGCTGTTTTTT | CASSLQTVNTGELFF
TRBD2 | TRBJ2-7 | . | TRBV6-5 | TGTGCCAGCAGAGACCTGGGCGGGAGGGGCGAGCAGTACTTC | CASRDLGGRGEQYF
. | TRBJ1-4 | . | TRBV12-3/TRBV12-4 | TGTGCCAGCAGTTCTATTGAGGGAGAAAAACTGTTTTTT | CASSSIEGEKLFF
TRBD1 | TRBJ2-7 | once | TRBV6-5 | TGTGCCAGCGGGACAGGGGACTCCTACGAGCAGTACTTC | CASGTGDSYEQYF
. | TRBJ2-2 | . | TRBV27 | TGTGCCAGCAGTCAACGAGGGGAGCTGTTTTTT | CASSQRGELFF
. | TRBJ1-5 | . | TRBV28 | TGTGCCTGCTCGGAGGGAGAGGATCAGCCCCAGCATTTT | CACSEGEDQPQHF
. | TRBJ1-2 | . | TRBV2 | TGTGCCAGCAGCACAGGGTCGGTCTATGGCTACACCTTC | CASSTGSVYGYTF
TRBD2 | TRBJ2-3 | few | TRBV28 | TGTGCCAGCAGTCTATGGACTAGCGGGAGGGACCCAGATACGCAGTATTTT | CASSLWTSGRDPDTQYF
. | TRBJ2-1 | . | TRBV5-4 | TGTGCCAGCAGCCGGTCCGGGAGCGCCTACAATGAGCAGTTCTTC | CASSRSGSAYNEQFF
TRBD2 | TRBJ2-7 | . | TRBV7-9 | TGTGCCAGCAGCTTAGAAGGTGGCGGGAGCTCCTACGAGCAGTACTTC | CASSLEGGGSSYEQYF
. | TRBJ1-5 | . | TRBV3-1/TRBV3-2 | TGTGCCAGCAGCCGATTCTCCACAGGGCAGCCCCAGCATTTT | CASSRFSTGQPQHF
. | TRBJ1-3 | . | TRBV6-2/TRBV6-3 | TGTGCCAGCAGTTACTCGGACAGCCGCTCTGGAAACACCATATATTTT | CASSYSDSRSGNTIYF
. | TRBJ2-7 | . | TRBV19 | TGTGCCAGCTCGACACGGGGCCAACCCTACGAGCAGTACTTC | CASSTRGQPYEQYF
TRBD1 | TRBJ1-6 | once | TRBV11-2 | TGTGCCAGCAGCTCGTCCCGACAGGGTGGCTCCTATAATTCACCCCTCCACTTT | CASSSSRQGGSYNSPLHF